The next 26 T cell receptor beta chains were all read from a single sample in a study of CXCR3-negative and CXCR3-positive naive CD8 T cells. These receptors lack a known antigen. Study findings and constraints: Comparison of naive cells showed more hydrophobic TRB CDR3s in CXCR3-positive than in CXCR3-negative naive cells.

UMI-labeled 5' RACE TRB cDNA libraries were prepared from the cells. TCRdb processed the 5' RACE reads again and assigns one entry to each CDR3 protein, with no DNA. The specimen's table records about 86,000 distinct CDR3 sequences. Sequencing used naive CXCR3+ CD8+ T cells from blood. The subset denotes: CD45RO-CCR7+CD27+CD95- naive CD8+ T cells expressing CXCR3 (TNR3+). These receptors were taken from a human donor in good health. Some clones in this sample may be carry-over from other donors' samples.

The chain has TRBV4-1 and TRBJ1-1. Germline V gene sequence: CDR1 MGHRA, CDR2 YSYEKL. CDR3 size: 14 residues. This CDR3 reads CASSQDQLGPEAFF.

This sequence joins TRBV29-1 and TRBJ2-7; TCRdb returns TRBD2, unconfirmable since there is no DNA. This CDR3 spans 15 amino acids. Germline V gives CDR1 SQVTM, CDR2 ANQGSEA. CDR3 in amino acids: CSVEEGEREFGEQYF.

The chain joins TRBV6-5 to TRBJ2-1; TCRdb selects TRBD2, and the lack of DNA leaves this call unchecked. Germline CDR1 is MNHEY and CDR2 is SVGAGI. This CDR3 spans 15 amino acids. Here the CDR3 reads CASSREGTPYNEQFF.

The V and J genes are TRBV23-1 and TRBJ2-3; there is no DNA to check the TCRdb D call of TRBD1. TRBV23-1 belongs to the ORF category, with a function that is uncertain. The CDR3 has 14 amino acids. CDR3 residues: CSKRAGACTDTQYF.

The chain recombines TRBV4-1 with TRBJ2-2; TCRdb lists TRBD1, though no DNA is available to test this call. The CDR3 loop spans 13 amino acids. The V gene's germline CDR1 is MGHRA and CDR2 YSYEKL. CDR3 residues: CASSHPGSGELFF.

The V gene is TRBV10-3, the J gene TRBJ1-5; as DNA is missing, the TRBD1 call by TCRdb cannot be tested. The CDR3 spans 16 residues. Germline CDR1 ENHRY, CDR2 SYGVKD. CDR3 sequence reads: CAISDRDTHSNQPQHF.

CDR3: CASSFPGRANIQYF. The chain joins TRBV5-6 to TRBJ2-4; the TCRdb D gene call, TRBD1, has no DNA to confirm it. The germline CDR1 and CDR2 sequences are SGHDT and YYEEEE. The CDR3 has 14 residues. Together with reference TRBV5-6 and TRBJ2-4, the CDR3 gives the full variable domain: DAGVTQSPTHLIKTRGQQVTLRCSPKSGHDTVSWYQQALGQGPQFIFQYYEEEERQRGNFPDRFSGHQFPNYSSELNVNALLLGDSALYLCASSFPGRANIQYFGAGTRLSVL.

The chain is built from TRBV4-1 and TRBJ1-1; absent DNA, TCRdb's TRBD1 call cannot be checked. The CDR3 is 16 amino acids. The germline V gene has CDR1 MGHRA and CDR2 YSYEKL. CDR3 sequence reads: CASSQVGWTGGTEDFF.

CDR3 residues: CASSRVGGREPQHF. The chain employs TRBV5-1 and TRBJ1-5; the TCRdb D gene call, TRBD1, has no DNA to confirm it. In germline, CDR1 is SGHRS, CDR2 YFSETQ. The CDR3 is made up of 14 amino acids.

This chain's CDR3 is CASSQGLAGITKETQYF. This sequence joins TRBV7-2 and TRBJ2-5; TCRdb names TRBD2, which stays unverified in the absence of DNA. CDR1 SGHTA and CDR2 FQGNSA come from the germline V gene. The length of the CDR3 is 17 residues.

This sequence joins TRBV10-3 and TRBJ1-5; TCRdb selects TRBD1, and the lack of DNA leaves this call unchecked. CDR3 length: 16 amino acids. Germline V gives CDR1 ENHRY, CDR2 SYGVKD. The CDR3 region is CAISDQGAGGNQPQHF.

The chain is built from TRBV28 and TRBJ2-3; TCRdb calls TRBD1, which cannot be checked without DNA. The CDR3 length is 16 residues. CDR1 is MDHEN, CDR2 SYDVKM, per germline. CDR3 residues: CASASQQGRFPDTQYF.

This sequence joins TRBV11-2 and TRBJ2-1. Germline CDR1 is SGHAT and CDR2 is FQNNGV. CDR3 length: 14 amino acids. The CDR3 region is CASSPRSGYNEQFF.

The chain combines TRBV5-1 with TRBJ2-3; the TRBD2 assignment by TCRdb is unverifiable without DNA. CDR3 size: 15 residues. Per the germline V gene, CDR1 is SGHRS and CDR2 is YFSETQ. The CDR3 reads CASSPSVFATDTQYF.

J is TRBJ2-1 and V is TRBV28; TCRdb selects TRBD2, and the lack of DNA leaves this call unchecked. Germline values: CDR1 MDHEN, CDR2 SYDVKM. The CDR3 loop spans 14 amino acids. CDR3 amino acids: CASSFGTMYNEQFF.

V is TRBV7-9 and J is TRBJ2-1; the TRBD2 assignment by TCRdb is unverifiable without DNA. This CDR3 is built from 11 residues. CDR1 SEHNR and CDR2 FQNEAQ come from the germline V gene (reference sequence). This CDR3 reads CASSSGLVPSF.

The chain combines TRBV7-9 with TRBJ1-3; there is no DNA to check the TCRdb D call of TRBD1. The CDR3 loop spans 20 amino acids. CDR1 and CDR2 (germline): SEHNR, FQNEAQ (reference sequence). CDR3: CASSSRRRGQATLSGNTIYF.

The chain joins TRBV3-1 to TRBJ2-7; the TRBD1 assignment by TCRdb is unverifiable without DNA. CDR1 LGHDT and CDR2 YNNKEL come from the germline V gene (reference sequence). CDR3 length: 15 amino acids. The CDR3 protein is CASSRGLTGYGEQYF.

Measured by frequency, this clonotype is medium-sized. The V call is TRBV25-1, the J call TRBJ2-7. The CDR3 contains 13 residues. CDR1 and CDR2 from the germline V gene are MGHDK and SYGVNS. This CDR3 reads CASGSDTTYEQYF.

The chain carries TRBV12-3 or TRBV12-4 and TRBJ2-1. The CDR3 covers 13 residues. The CDR3 reads CASSFGRLGEQFF.

J is TRBJ2-3 and V is TRBV25-1; TCRdb calls TRBD2, which cannot be checked without DNA. This CDR3 has 15 amino acids. Looked up from germline, CDR1 is MGHDK and CDR2 is SYGVNS. CDR3 amino acids: CASSVAGGAADTQYF.

The chain has TRBV29-1 and TRBJ2-3; the D call from TCRdb, TRBD1, cannot be confirmed without DNA. The CDR3 has 13 residues. Looked up from germline, CDR1 is SQVTM and CDR2 is ANQGSEA. The CDR3 is CSVSSGDGDTQYF.

The rearrangement joins TRBV28 to TRBJ2-5; checking the TCRdb D call of TRBD1 is not possible without DNA. Germline CDR1 and CDR2: MDHEN and SYDVKM. This CDR3 comprises 14 residues. The CDR3 sequence is CASKFWGLQETQYF.

The J gene is TRBJ2-1, the V gene TRBV12-1; as DNA is missing, the TRBD1 call by TCRdb cannot be tested. TRBV12-1 constitutes a pseudogene. CDR3 size: 14 residues. The CDR3 protein is CASSLRQGAVEQFF.

This chain uses TRBV7-2 with TRBJ2-7. The CDR3 consists of 13 residues. Germline CDR1 is SGHTA and CDR2 is FQGNSA. Here the CDR3 reads CASSATPSYEQYF.

V and J are TRBV2 and TRBJ2-7. The germline V gene encodes CDR1 SNHLY and CDR2 FYNNEI. The CDR3 sequence is 13 residues long. This chain's CDR3 is CASSGQSSYEQYF.